The sequence of this TCR beta chain was determined in a study of blood T cells in healthy people across ages. Overall study findings and caveats: No conclusive comparison of naive versus antigen-experienced cells was possible with unsorted PBMCs.

CDR1 KGHSH and CDR2 LQKENI come from the germline V gene. V lost 6 bases and J 7 bases, leaving 19 bases between the germline ends. CDR3 size: 14 residues. Peripheral blood, about 9.3 milliliters per donor, was collected. Researchers report isolating at least 6.5 million PBMCs per sample. Then a second PCR, running about 7 to 11 cycles, was carried out with a sample-barcoded 5' primer and a J-beta primer mix. Each cDNA molecule, via a template-switch adaptor with 12 random nucleotides, was tagged. TCRdb used MiXCR to reprocess the 5' RACE reads, holding one entry per CDR3 protein. The data show 850,000 or so distinct CDR3 sequences, less than 35% seen once. Details on this clonotype: As yet, its antigen is unknown. A read error may be the cause here, since a much bigger clone is one base away.

The clonotype originates from a woman older than 75 in good health. Material: blood. The V gene is TRBV18, the J gene TRBJ2-7, with a possible D match to TRBD1 (6 bases). The CDR3 here is CASSPPGVYNEQYF. The CDR3 bases are TGTGCCAGCTCCCCCCCAGGGGTATACAATGAGCAGTACTTC.